The 3 T cell receptor beta chains listed next were all sequenced from one sample in a study of post-analysis software for immune sequencing data. Each TCR beta cDNA library carried unique molecular identifiers. TCRdb passed the PCR reads through MiXCR, listing each CDR3 protein once. The data show about 820,000 distinct CDR3 sequences, around 50% seen once. No antigens are known for them. Study observations and caveats: Five or six TRBV segments appeared more often in patients than in controls, and TRBV5-6, TRBV5-1 and TRBV20-1 were among these.

Input material: blood. The receptors stem from a girl aged 5-17 years with multiple sclerosis.

This clonotype was seen more than once but under ten times. The DNA for the CDR3 is TGCGCCAGCAGTGAGCTCGTTAACACTGAAGCTTTCTTT. Residues: CASSELVNTEAFF. This chain connects TRBV10-1 to TRBJ1-1; D call uncertain. Deletions cut 2 bases from V and 2 bases from J, with 6 bases between. Germline V CDR1 and CDR2: WNHNN, SYGVQD (reference sequence). This CDR3 has 13 residues.

This rearrangement joins TRBV29-1 to TRBJ2-2; D remains unclear. V lost 4 bases and J 1 base, leaving 10 bases between the germline ends. Germline CDR1 SQVTM, CDR2 ANQGSEA. The CDR3 has 14 residues. The CDR3 region has the DNA TGCAGCGTTGCAAAATCGAGGAACACCGGGGAGCTGTTTTTT. Translated: CSVAKSRNTGELFF.

V gene TRBV29-1 combines with J gene TRBJ2-5; a weak D match, TRBD1 (6 bases). The CDR3 contains 11 residues. From germline, CDR1 is SQVTM and CDR2 ANQGSEA. Trimming cost V 1 base and J 13 bases, with 13 bases left between them. The CDR3, as DNA: TGCAGCGTTGAAGCCGCTTCCAGGGGGTACTTC. Encoded protein: CSVEAASRGYF.